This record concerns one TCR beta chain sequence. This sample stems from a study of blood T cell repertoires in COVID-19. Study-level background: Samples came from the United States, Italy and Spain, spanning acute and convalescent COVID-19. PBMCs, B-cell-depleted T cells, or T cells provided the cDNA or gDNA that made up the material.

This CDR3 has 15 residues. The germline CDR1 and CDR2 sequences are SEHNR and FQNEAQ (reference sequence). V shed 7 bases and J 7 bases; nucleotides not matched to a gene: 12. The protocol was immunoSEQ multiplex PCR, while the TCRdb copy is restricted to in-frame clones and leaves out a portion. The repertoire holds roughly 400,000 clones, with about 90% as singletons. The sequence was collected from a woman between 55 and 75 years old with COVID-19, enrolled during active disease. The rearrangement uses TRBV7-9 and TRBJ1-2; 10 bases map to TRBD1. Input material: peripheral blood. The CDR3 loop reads CASTITGTGDSGYTF. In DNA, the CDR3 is TGTGCCAGCACTATCACCGGGACAGGGGATAGTGGCTACACCTTC.